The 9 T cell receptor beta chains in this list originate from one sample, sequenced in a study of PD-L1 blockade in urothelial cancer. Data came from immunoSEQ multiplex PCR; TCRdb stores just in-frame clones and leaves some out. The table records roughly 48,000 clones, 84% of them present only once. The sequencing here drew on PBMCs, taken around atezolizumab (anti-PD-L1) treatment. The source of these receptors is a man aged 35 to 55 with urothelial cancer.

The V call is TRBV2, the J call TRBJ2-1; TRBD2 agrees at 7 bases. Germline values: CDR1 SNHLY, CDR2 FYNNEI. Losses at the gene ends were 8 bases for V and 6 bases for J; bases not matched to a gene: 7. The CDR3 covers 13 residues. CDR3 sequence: CASGASGSNEQFF. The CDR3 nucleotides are TGTGCCAGCGGGGCTAGCGGCTCCAATGAGCAGTTCTTC.

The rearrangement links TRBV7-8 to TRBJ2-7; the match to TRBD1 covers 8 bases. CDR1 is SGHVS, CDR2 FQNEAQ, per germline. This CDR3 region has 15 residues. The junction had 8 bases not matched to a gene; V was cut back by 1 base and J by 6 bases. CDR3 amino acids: CASSLDLQDRAEQYF. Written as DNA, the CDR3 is TGTGCCAGCAGCTTAGACCTTCAGGACAGGGCCGAGCAGTACTTC. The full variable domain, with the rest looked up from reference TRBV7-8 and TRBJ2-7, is GAGVSQSPRYKVAKRGQDVALRCDPISGHVSLFWYQQALGQGPEFLTYFQNEAQLDKSGLPSDRFFAERPEGSVSTLKIQRTQQEDSAVYLCASSLDLQDRAEQYFGPGTRLTVT.

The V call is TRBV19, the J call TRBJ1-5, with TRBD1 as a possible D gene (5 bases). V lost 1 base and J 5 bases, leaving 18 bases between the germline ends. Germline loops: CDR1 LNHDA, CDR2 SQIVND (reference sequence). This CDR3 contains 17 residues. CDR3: CASSIVFGGGRHQPQHF. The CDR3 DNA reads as TGTGCCAGTAGTATAGTATTTGGGGGAGGGCGGCATCAGCCCCAGCATTTT.

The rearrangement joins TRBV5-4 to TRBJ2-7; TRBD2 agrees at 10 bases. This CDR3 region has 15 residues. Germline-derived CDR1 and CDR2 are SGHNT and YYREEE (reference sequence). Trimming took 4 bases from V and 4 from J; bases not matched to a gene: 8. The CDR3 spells CASSRGGSGRYEQYF. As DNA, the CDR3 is TGTGCCAGCAGCCGTGGGGGTAGCGGGAGGTACGAGCAGTACTTC.

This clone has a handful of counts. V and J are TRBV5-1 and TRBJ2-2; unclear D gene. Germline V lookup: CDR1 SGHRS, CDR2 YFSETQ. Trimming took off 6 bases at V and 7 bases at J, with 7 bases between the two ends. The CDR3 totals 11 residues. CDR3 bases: TGCGCCAGCATCCTTATCGGGGAGCTGTTTTTT. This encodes CASILIGELFF.

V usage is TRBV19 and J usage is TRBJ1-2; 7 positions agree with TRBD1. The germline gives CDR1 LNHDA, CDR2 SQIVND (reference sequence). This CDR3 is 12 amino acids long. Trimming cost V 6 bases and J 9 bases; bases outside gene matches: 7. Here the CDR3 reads CASSEQGLSYTF. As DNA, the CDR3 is TGTGCCAGTAGCGAACAGGGGTTGAGCTACACCTTC.

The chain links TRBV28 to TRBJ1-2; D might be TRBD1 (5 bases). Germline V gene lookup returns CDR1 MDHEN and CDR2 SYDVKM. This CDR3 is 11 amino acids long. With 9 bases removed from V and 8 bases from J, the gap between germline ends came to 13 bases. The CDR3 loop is CASSKGLGYTF. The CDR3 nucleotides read TGTGCCAGTAGTAAGGGGTTGGGCTACACCTTC.

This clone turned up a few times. Written as DNA, the CDR3 is TGTGCCAGCTCACTGGCGACTAGCGGATACAATGAGCAGTTCTTC. Amino acids: CASSLATSGYNEQFF. J is TRBJ2-1 and V is TRBV18; 9 bases align to TRBD2. Germline V CDR1 and CDR2: KGHSH, LQKENI. The CDR3 has 15 residues. V lost 4 bases to trimming and J lost 4 bases; unmatched junction nucleotides: 5.

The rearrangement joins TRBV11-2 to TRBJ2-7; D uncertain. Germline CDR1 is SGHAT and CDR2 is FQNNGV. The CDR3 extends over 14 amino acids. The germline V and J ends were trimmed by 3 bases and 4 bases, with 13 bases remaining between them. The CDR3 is CASSFPGLSYEQYF. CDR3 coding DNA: TGTGCCAGCAGCTTTCCCGGTCTGTCGTACGAGCAGTACTTC.